Below are 13 T cell receptor beta chains sequenced from a single sample in a study of cytomegalovirus exposure and HLA in healthy donors. Assay: immunoSEQ multiplex PCR; the TCRdb copy retains only in-frame clones and omits some. The sample contains some 59,000 clones, roughly 89% of which appear only once. Sequencing input: PBMCs. Receptor source: a woman aged 18-35 years in good health and CMV-seronegative.

This sequence joins TRBV5-1 and TRBJ2-3; a weak D match, TRBD2 (6 bases). The length of the CDR3 is 15 residues. CDR1 is SGHRS and CDR2 is YFSETQ in the germline V gene. V was cut by 0 bases and J by 4 bases, with 12 bases left in between. CDR3 sequence reads: CASSLDGGEADTQYF. The CDR3 nucleotides read TGCGCCAGCAGCTTGGACGGGGGTGAGGCAGATACGCAGTATTTT.

The gene calls are TRBV10-1 and TRBJ1-2; D may be TRBD1 (6 bases). The CDR3 loop spans 13 amino acids. V dropped 4 bases and J dropped 2 bases, with 8 bases sitting between them. CDR1 WNHNN and CDR2 SYGVQD come from the germline V gene (reference sequence). The CDR3 nucleotides are TGCGCCAGCAGTGCCGGGACAAACTATGGCTACACCTTC. Translated, it gives CASSAGTNYGYTF.

The chain has TRBV6-1 and TRBJ2-2; D gene unclear. The germline gives CDR1 MNHNS, CDR2 SASEGT. Trimming stripped 5 bases from V and 7 bases from J, with 11 bases between. The CDR3 extends over 13 amino acids. This chain's CDR3 is CASSPEQYGELFF. The CDR3 nucleotides are TGTGCCAGCAGTCCCGAGCAATACGGGGAGCTGTTTTTT.

The rearrangement uses TRBV5-1 and TRBJ2-5; 11 nucleotides align to TRBD2. CDR3 size: 15 residues. The germline V gene has CDR1 SGHRS and CDR2 YFSETQ. V lost 4 bases and J lost 2; bases outside the gene matches: 4. The CDR3 sequence is CASSRTSGLQETQYF. As DNA, the CDR3 is TGCGCCAGCAGCCGGACTAGCGGGCTTCAAGAGACCCAGTACTTC.

The chain employs TRBV5-1 and TRBJ2-2; D possibly corresponds to TRBD2 (5 bases). There are 14 residues in the CDR3. CDR1 is SGHRS, CDR2 YFSETQ, per germline. Trimming left V 5 bases short and J 3 bases short, with 11 bases between. CDR3: CASRPTSDTGELFF. CDR3 bases: TGCGCCAGCAGACCCACTAGTGACACCGGGGAGCTGTTTTTT.

V usage is TRBV4-3 and J usage is TRBJ2-7; D call uncertain. This CDR3 has 14 residues. Germline V CDR1 and CDR2: LGHNA, YSLEER. Trimming removed 3 bases from V and 2 bases from J, with 11 bases in between. The CDR3 DNA follows: TGCGCCAGCAGCCAGGGCGTCCCCGCCTACGAGCAGTACTTC. Its translation: CASSQGVPAYEQYF.

The rearrangement uses TRBV28 and TRBJ2-7, with TRBD1 identical over 8 bases. Trimming at V came to 8 bases and at J to 3 bases, leaving 9 bases not matched to a gene. Germline lookup yields CDR1 MDHEN and CDR2 SYDVKM. The CDR3 has 14 amino acids. The CDR3 is CASYRQGSIYEQYF. CDR3 DNA: TGTGCCAGCTACCGACAGGGGTCTATCTACGAGCAGTACTTC.

This chain joins TRBV12-5 and TRBJ2-7, with D possibly TRBD2 on 7 matching bases. This CDR3 has 14 residues. V shed 10 bases and J shed 0 bases, with 16 bases lying between them. Germline V gene lookup returns CDR1 LGHNT and CDR2 FRNRAP. This CDR3 is CATPRGGDSYEQYF. The CDR3 DNA reads as TGTGCTACCCCCAGAGGGGGGGACTCCTACGAGCAGTACTTC.

The chain carries TRBV19 and TRBJ1-4; perhaps TRBD1 as D (5 bases). This CDR3 has 15 amino acids. V was trimmed by 1 base and J by 7 bases, leaving 13 bases between them. Germline V gene lookup returns CDR1 LNHDA and CDR2 SQIVND (reference sequence). CDR3 amino acids: CASSIGSRVGEKLFF. The CDR3 nucleotides read TGTGCCAGTAGTATAGGGTCCAGGGTCGGTGAAAAACTGTTTTTT.

This chain links TRBV7-2 with TRBJ2-1; TRBD2 matches 7 bases. The CDR3 extends over 15 amino acids. With V trimmed by 5 bases and J by 2 bases, 6 bases remained unmatched. The germline gives CDR1 SGHTA, CDR2 FQGNSA. DNA for the CDR3: TGTGCCAGCAGCCCCACCGGGGGGACCTACAATGAGCAGTTCTTC. Its translation: CASSPTGGTYNEQFF.

The rearrangement links TRBV7-6 to TRBJ2-2; TRBD2 agrees at 8 bases. The J segment lost 5 bases and the V segment lost 3 bases, leaving 5 bases of the junction unmatched. The germline gives CDR1 SGHVS, CDR2 FNYEAQ. The CDR3 is 15 amino acids. In nucleotides, the CDR3 is TGTGCCAGCAGCTTCGGGCTAGCGGGTACCGGGGAGCTGTTTTTT. Protein sequence: CASSFGLAGTGELFF.

The genes are TRBV18 and TRBJ1-5; D call uncertain. The CDR3 is 13 amino acids. Germline lookup yields CDR1 KGHSH and CDR2 LQKENI. Between the trimmed V and J ends, which lost 2 bases and 5 bases, there was a span of 7 bases. The CDR3 loop reads CASSPGPHQPQHF. CDR3 in DNA: TGTGCCAGCTCACCAGGGCCCCATCAGCCCCAGCATTTT.

This clone was seen a single time. The chain has TRBV29-1 and TRBJ1-2, with 7 bases that match TRBD1. This CDR3 region has 17 residues. Germline lookup yields CDR1 SQVTM and CDR2 ANQGSEA. Germline trimming cut 1 base from V and 8 bases from J; bases unmatched to any gene: 19. In nucleotides, the CDR3 is TGCAGCGTTGAAGGTCGAGGAGGGGGCAACGCGGGTGAAGGCTACACCTTC. Protein product: CSVEGRGGGNAGEGYTF.